The 29 T cell receptor beta chains reported below all come from one sample, sequenced in a study of shared clonotypes between healthy human individuals. The table came from immunoSEQ multiplex PCR; TCRdb's copy has only in-frame clones and leaves some out. The profile covers over 2,000,000 clones, with just under 95% appearing a single time and more than 1.5% taken by the ten largest. The naive CD8 fraction comprised CD45RO-negative cells positively selected for CCR7 and excluded terminally differentiated effector memory CD45RA+ cells. The sequenced material came from naive CD8+ T cells from PBMCs. The receptors come from a man younger than 30 in good health. Some clones in this sample may be carry-over from other donors' samples.

The chain uses TRBV4-1 and TRBJ2-7; 7 bases map to TRBD1. V gave up 5 bases and J gave up 2 bases; unmatched junction bases: 6. CDR1 is MGHRA, CDR2 YSYEKL, per germline. This CDR3 comprises 14 residues. Written as DNA, the CDR3 is TGCGCCAGCAGCGCCCGGGACAGAGCCTACGAGCAGTACTTC. This sequence encodes CASSARDRAYEQYF.

V gene TRBV7-9 combines with J gene TRBJ2-2; 9 positions agree with TRBD1. V lost 5 bases to trimming and J lost 11 bases; unmatched junction nucleotides: 9. The CDR3 length is 14 residues. Germline CDR1 and CDR2: SEHNR and FQNEAQ (reference sequence). For the CDR3, the DNA is TGTGCCAGCAGCCCCAGGACAGGGGCCCCAGAGCTGTTTTTT. Protein sequence: CASSPRTGAPELFF.

The chain employs TRBV30 and TRBJ1-2, with D unclear. The CDR3 consists of 15 residues. Deletions cut 8 bases from V and 0 bases from J, with 19 bases between. Germline V gene sequence: CDR1 GTSNPN, CDR2 SVGIG (reference sequence). This CDR3 is CAGGSRHRPNYGYTF. In DNA, the CDR3 is TGTGCCGGAGGGTCAAGACACCGACCTAACTATGGCTACACCTTC.

Points on this clone: Other DNA sequences in the sample encode the same CDR3. The genes are TRBV7-8 and TRBJ2-7, with D unresolved. Germline V gene data show CDR1 as SGHVS and CDR2 as FQNEAQ. V gave up 2 bases and J gave up 2 bases, with 7 bases separating them. The length of the CDR3 is 13 residues. This CDR3 reads CASSLYRAYEQYF. The CDR3 nucleotides are TGTGCCAGCAGCTTATATAGAGCCTACGAGCAGTACTTC.

This clone appeared a single time. The chain uses TRBV13 and TRBJ2-1; D is ambiguous. V was cut by 5 bases and J by 8 bases, with 10 bases left in between. The CDR3 loop spans 12 amino acids. The germline V gene encodes CDR1 PRHDT and CDR2 FYEKMQ (reference sequence). The CDR3 region is CASSNRMDEQFF. Here the CDR3 DNA reads TGTGCCAGCAGCAACAGAATGGATGAGCAGTTCTTC. Full variable domain (remainder filled in from reference TRBV13 and TRBJ2-1): AAGVIQSPRHLIKEKRETATLKCYPIPRHDTVYWYQQGPGQDPQFLISFYEKMQSDKGSIPDRFSAQQFSDYHSELNMSSLELGDSALYFCASSNRMDEQFFGPGTRLTVL.

This clone appeared once. The V and J genes are TRBV29-1 and TRBJ1-2; D remains ambiguous. The CDR3 covers 12 residues. The germline V gene encodes CDR1 SQVTM and CDR2 ANQGSEA. V gave up 5 bases and J gave up 3 bases, with 10 bases separating them. In DNA, the CDR3 is TGCAGCGTTTTGTCGACGGACTATGGCTACACCTTC. Translated, it gives CSVLSTDYGYTF. Looking up the rest from reference TRBV29-1 and TRBJ1-2 gives the full variable domain: SAVISQKPSRDICQRGTSLTIQCQVDSQVTMMFWYRQQPGQSLTLIATANQGSEATYESGFVIDKFPISRPNLTFSTLTVSNMSPEDSSIYLCSVLSTDYGYTFGSGTRLTVV.

This sequence joins TRBV5-1 and TRBJ2-2, with unresolved D. This CDR3 is built from 15 residues. V lost 0 bases to trimming and J lost 9 bases, with 15 bases between them. CDR1 and CDR2 from the germline V gene are SGHRS and YFSETQ. The CDR3 coding sequence is TGCGCCAGCAGCTTGGAATCGGTGTCCGCCCGGGAGCTGTTTTTT. Amino acid sequence: CASSLESVSARELFF. The entire variable domain, with the rest obtained from reference TRBV5-1 and TRBJ2-2, is as follows: KAGVTQTPRYLIKTRGQQVTLSCSPISGHRSVSWYQQTPGQGLQFLFEYFSETQRNKGNFPGRFSGRQFSNSRSEMNVSTLELGDSALYLCASSLESVSARELFFGEGSRLTVL.

V is TRBV6-1 and J is TRBJ2-7; D assignment may be TRBD1 or TRBD2 (5 bases each). Germline values: CDR1 MNHNS, CDR2 SASEGT. This CDR3 comprises 13 residues. Trimming stripped 8 bases from V and 3 bases from J, with 14 bases between. CDR3 DNA: TGTGCCAGCCACATTTCGAGGGGCTACGAGCAGTACTTC. It specifies CASHISRGYEQYF.

This chain uses TRBV19 with TRBJ1-1; possibly TRBD1 for D (5 bases). Germline V gene lookup returns CDR1 LNHDA and CDR2 SQIVND (reference sequence). V lost 7 bases and J 2 bases, leaving 14 bases between the germline ends. The CDR3 is made up of 14 amino acids. CDR3 DNA: TGTGCCAGTATGTCGGACACGTTAAACACTGAAGCTTTCTTT. It codes for CASMSDTLNTEAFF.

The rearrangement joins TRBV28 to TRBJ2-7, with TRBD1 as a possible D gene (6 bases). Trimming took 2 bases from V and 3 from J, leaving 20 bases between them. The CDR3 has 17 residues. Germline CDR1 is MDHEN and CDR2 is SYDVKM. CDR3 residues: CASSLVGEIGTNYEQYF. The CDR3, as DNA: TGTGCCAGCAGTTTAGTGGGTGAGATCGGGACAAACTACGAGCAGTACTTC.

V usage is TRBV28 and J usage is TRBJ2-5, with D possibly being TRBD2 (6 bases). The CDR3 sequence is 17 residues long. Between the trimmed V and J ends, which lost 3 bases and 4 bases, there was a span of 21 bases. The germline V gene encodes CDR1 MDHEN and CDR2 SYDVKM. The CDR3 reads CASSFPLSWEVGETQYF. The CDR3 coding sequence is TGTGCCAGCAGTTTCCCGCTTTCCTGGGAGGTTGGAGAGACCCAGTACTTC.

The count of this clone is one. The rearrangement uses TRBV20-1 and TRBJ2-1; D is unresolved. V lost 7 bases and J 0 bases, leaving 4 bases between the germline ends. The CDR3 contains 11 residues. The germline V gene has CDR1 DFQATT and CDR2 SNEGSKA (reference sequence). CDR3 DNA: TGCAGTGAGGTCTCCTACAATGAGCAGTTCTTC. Its translation is CSEVSYNEQFF.

This clone was seen only once. This chain links TRBV2 with TRBJ2-7; D unresolved. The V gene's germline CDR1 is SNHLY and CDR2 FYNNEI. Trimming shortened V by 1 base and J by 2 bases, and 12 bases separated the two germline ends. The CDR3 is 15 amino acids. The CDR3 protein is CASSEGASPAYEQYF. CDR3 in DNA: TGTGCCAGCAGTGAAGGGGCGTCACCTGCCTACGAGCAGTACTTC.

This clone appeared a single time. Other DNA variants within this sample encode the same CDR3. The chain combines TRBV27 with TRBJ2-7, with TRBD1 matching 7 bases. The CDR3 has 15 amino acids. Germline CDR1 is MNHEY and CDR2 is SMNVEV (reference sequence). Trimming removed 5 bases from V and 3 bases from J; junction bases left unmatched: 10. CDR3 region: CASSIRQGGLYEQYF. The CDR3 DNA is TGTGCCAGCAGTATTCGACAGGGTGGACTCTACGAGCAGTACTTC.

The chain carries TRBV27 and TRBJ1-5; D is possibly TRBD1 (6 bases). V was shortened by 6 bases and J by 3 bases, with 12 bases between the two germline ends. The CDR3 length is 14 residues. Germline CDR1 is MNHEY and CDR2 is SMNVEV (reference sequence). The DNA of the CDR3 is TGTGCCAGCAGCCCGGACAGATTCAATCAGCCCCAGCATTTT. As protein: CASSPDRFNQPQHF.

V and J are TRBV27 and TRBJ2-1; 10 positions match TRBD2. The V gene end was trimmed by 6 bases and the J gene end by 5 bases; junction bases not matched to a gene: 13. This CDR3 spans 17 amino acids. The V gene's germline CDR1 is MNHEY and CDR2 SMNVEV (reference sequence). CDR3 nucleotide sequence: TGTGCCAGCAGATCAACTATCGGGACTAGCGAAAACAATGAGCAGTTCTTC. It specifies CASRSTIGTSENNEQFF.

The gene calls are TRBV11-2 and TRBJ1-2, with D possibly being TRBD1 (6 bases). This CDR3 is 16 amino acids long. V lost 1 base, J lost 4 bases, and 16 bases lay in between. Germline CDR1 reads SGHAT; CDR2 reads FQNNGV. The DNA of the CDR3 is TGTGCCAGCAGCTTAGCGGTCGGGGGGGGCTCCTATGGCTACACCTTC. Translated: CASSLAVGGGSYGYTF.

V gene TRBV27 combines with J gene TRBJ2-5, with 7 nucleotides matching TRBD1. CDR1 and CDR2 (germline): MNHEY, SMNVEV (reference sequence). V dropped 8 bases and J dropped 1; count of bases not matched to a gene: 4. The CDR3 totals 13 residues. As DNA, the CDR3 is TGTGCCAGCGCCAAGGGGGCCCAAGAGACCCAGTACTTC. Amino acid sequence: CASAKGAQETQYF.

V gene TRBV9 combines with J gene TRBJ2-5; TRBD1 agrees at 9 bases. V shed 3 bases, J shed 9 bases, and the junction held 9 bases outside the gene matches. CDR3 length: 14 amino acids. From germline, CDR1 is SGDLS and CDR2 YYNGEE. The CDR3 DNA reads TGTGCCAGCAGCGGAAGTGACAGGGGGTTTTCCCAGTACTTC. It specifies CASSGSDRGFSQYF.

J is TRBJ1-4 and V is TRBV7-9; TRBD1 agrees at 8 bases. With V trimmed by 2 bases and J by 8 bases, 4 bases remained unmatched. The CDR3 length is 14 residues. The germline V gene has CDR1 SEHNR and CDR2 FQNEAQ (reference sequence). The CDR3 sequence is CASSLKTGGEKLFF. The DNA for the CDR3 is TGTGCCAGCAGCTTAAAAACAGGGGGGGAAAAACTGTTTTTT. The full variable domain, completed using reference TRBV7-9 and TRBJ1-4, is DTGVSQNPRHKITKRGQNVTFRCDPISEHNRLYWYRQTLGQGPEFLTYFQNEAQLEKSRLLSDRFSAERPKGSFSTLEIQRTEQGDSAMYLCASSLKTGGEKLFFGSGTQLSVL.

The genes are TRBV11-3 and TRBJ2-1; possibly TRBD2 for D (6 bases). Trimming left V 2 bases short and J 8 bases short, with 16 bases between. The length of the CDR3 is 15 residues. Germline lookup yields CDR1 SGHNT and CDR2 YENEEA. The CDR3 DNA follows: TGTGCCAGCAGCTTAAGGTCCACGGGAGCTGATGAGCAGTTCTTC. Translation: CASSLRSTGADEQFF.

This chain links TRBV27 with TRBJ2-7; a possible D gene is TRBD2 (6 bases). This CDR3 is 15 amino acids long. V was trimmed by 8 bases and J by 3 bases, leaving 20 bases between them. Germline CDR1 and CDR2: MNHEY and SMNVEV (reference sequence). CDR3 nucleotide sequence: TGTGCCAGCTCCTTGGGAGGACTACCCCTCTACGAGCAGTACTTC. This codes for CASSLGGLPLYEQYF.

This rearrangement joins TRBV7-3 to TRBJ2-1; D not certain. The V and J ends lost 5 bases and 6 bases respectively, with 11 bases between them. Germline assignment: CDR1 SGHTA and CDR2 FQGTGA. The length of the CDR3 is 13 residues. This chain's CDR3 is CASSPTSINEQFF. The CDR3 DNA sequence: TGTGCCAGCAGCCCAACCAGTATCAATGAGCAGTTCTTC. Based on the CDR3 plus reference TRBV7-3 and TRBJ2-1, the full variable domain is GAGVSQTPSNKVTEKGKYVELRCDPISGHTALYWYRQSLGQGPEFLIYFQGTGAADDSGLPNDRFFAVRPEGSVSTLKIQRTERGDSAVYLCASSPTSINEQFFGPGTRLTVL.

This clone was found a few times. The chain is built from TRBV7-9 and TRBJ2-3; maybe TRBD1 (6 bases). CDR1 and CDR2 (germline): SEHNR, FQNEAQ (reference sequence). The CDR3 runs 15 residues. With 5 bases removed from V and 5 bases from J, the gap between germline ends came to 17 bases. CDR3 residues: CASSGTGHRIDTQYF. CDR3 DNA: TGTGCCAGCAGCGGAACAGGGCATCGGATAGATACGCAGTATTTT.

V usage is TRBV7-9 and J usage is TRBJ2-7; D is undetermined. Per germline, CDR1 SEHNR and CDR2 FQNEAQ (reference sequence). Trimming pared 2 bases from V and 3 bases from J, leaving 8 bases between. The CDR3 has 13 amino acids. CDR3 loop: CASSLMLGYEQYF. DNA of the CDR3: TGTGCCAGCAGCTTAATGTTGGGCTACGAGCAGTACTTC.

The chain recombines TRBV28 with TRBJ1-3; D not resolved. The CDR3 extends over 17 amino acids. The V end was cut by 5 bases, the J end by 0 bases, with 17 bases between. The germline V gene encodes CDR1 MDHEN and CDR2 SYDVKM. This chain's CDR3 is CASSLQPDLFSGNTIYF. In DNA, the CDR3 is TGTGCCAGCAGTCTCCAACCTGACCTATTCTCTGGAAACACCATATATTTT. The variable domain in full, completed from reference TRBV28 and TRBJ1-3, reads DVKVTQSSRYLVKRTGEKVFLECVQDMDHENMFWYRQDPGLGLRLIYFSYDVKMKEKGDIPEGYSVSREKKERFSLILESASTNQTSMYLCASSLQPDLFSGNTIYFGEGSWLTVV.

The J gene is TRBJ2-1, the V gene TRBV28; D tentatively reads TRBD1 or TRBD2 (5 bases each). From germline, CDR1 is MDHEN and CDR2 SYDVKM. The CDR3 is 14 amino acids. V lost 8 bases to trimming and J lost 3 bases, with 14 bases between them. CDR3 coding DNA: TGTGCCAGCGTACGGGACGGAAACTACAATGAGCAGTTCTTC. It specifies CASVRDGNYNEQFF.

In regard to this clone: Other DNA sequences in the sample encode the same CDR3. The genes are TRBV27 and TRBJ1-2; D is unclear. V was shortened by 6 bases and J by 2 bases, with 10 bases between the two germline ends. The CDR3 covers 13 residues. Germline CDR1 is MNHEY and CDR2 is SMNVEV (reference sequence). In DNA, the CDR3 is TGTGCCAGCAGGCTGACAAGAAACTATGGCTACACCTTC. Translated, it gives CASRLTRNYGYTF.

The chain combines TRBV11-3 with TRBJ2-2; the D gene could be TRBD1 or TRBD2 (6 bases each). With 5 bases removed from V and 3 bases from J, the gap between germline ends came to 16 bases. This CDR3 has 16 amino acids. Germline V CDR1 and CDR2: SGHNT, YENEEA. This CDR3 is CASSPRRGWDTGELFF. The CDR3 region has the DNA TGTGCCAGCAGCCCCCGGAGGGGGTGGGACACCGGGGAGCTGTTTTTT. The whole variable domain, filled in from reference TRBV11-3 and TRBJ2-2, reads EAGVVQSPRYKIIEKKQPVAFWCNPISGHNTLYWYLQNLGQGPELLIRYENEEAVDDSQLPKDRFSAERLKGVDSTLKIQPAELGDSAVYLCASSPRRGWDTGELFFGEGSRLTVL.